These 28 T cell receptor beta chains came from one sample sequenced in a study of blood T cells in healthy people across ages. PCR was performed a second time for about 6 to 12 cycles using a sample-barcoded 5' primer and a J-beta primer mix. TCRdb re-called the 5' RACE reads with MiXCR, one entry per CDR3 protein. The sample includes 850,000 to 1,000,000 distinct CDR3 sequences, roughly 51% seen only once; the top ten take 20% to 25%. The sequencing sample was made of blood. The receptors shown here come from an older woman in good health.

V is TRBV6-6 and J is TRBJ2-7, with D maybe TRBD1 (5 bases). The J call may be wrong; the DNA end is better matched by TRBJ2-5. The CDR3 contains 11 residues. The germline V gene encodes CDR1 MNHNY and CDR2 SVGAGI (reference sequence). CDR3 region: CAGRTRETQYF. The DNA for the CDR3 is TGTGCCGGTCGGACAAGAGAGACCCAGTACTTC.

The genes are TRBV5-1 and TRBJ2-6; D perhaps matches TRBD1 (5 bases). The CDR3 has 15 amino acids. Germline values: CDR1 SGHRS, CDR2 YFSETQ. Trimming took off 4 bases at V and 1 base at J, with 9 bases between the two ends. CDR3 coding DNA: TGCGCCAGCAGCCCGGACAAGTCTGGGGCCAACGTCCTGACTTTC. Translated, it gives CASSPDKSGANVLTF.

Of note for this clonotype: This could be a read error, since a much larger clone is one nucleotide away. V gene TRBV28 combines with J gene TRBJ1-2, with 7 nucleotides matching TRBD1. The V segment lost 6 bases and the J segment 7 bases; nucleotides outside the gene matches: 8. The CDR3 loop spans 13 amino acids. Per the germline V gene, CDR1 is MDHEN and CDR2 is SYDVKM. This CDR3 is CASSHNRGTGYTF. The CDR3 DNA sequence: TGTGCCAGCAGCCACAACAGGGGAACTGGCTACACCTTC.

The chain carries TRBV20-1 and TRBJ2-7; TRBD2 aligns across 7 bases. The CDR3 sequence is 13 residues long. CDR1 DFQATT and CDR2 SNEGSKA come from the germline V gene (reference sequence). With 4 bases clipped from V and 6 bases from J, the junction kept 9 bases outside the gene matches. The CDR3 sequence: CSAMVTPGGEQYF. CDR3 bases: TGCAGTGCTATGGTCACCCCGGGGGGCGAGCAGTACTTC.

The chain recombines TRBV29-1 with TRBJ1-2; D is uncertain. The CDR3 is made up of 10 amino acids. Germline loops: CDR1 SQVTM, CDR2 ANQGSEA. Trimming took off 3 bases at V and 13 bases at J, with 12 bases between the two ends. In nucleotides, the CDR3 is TGCAGCGTTGATACCTTGAGCGGCACCTTC. Its protein is CSVDTLSGTF.

The chain has TRBV28 and TRBJ1-5; D not certain. V lost 7 bases and J 2 bases, leaving 12 bases between the germline ends. The V gene's germline CDR1 is MDHEN and CDR2 SYDVKM. The CDR3 has 14 residues. The CDR3 region has the DNA TGTGCCAGCATCATAAGCAACGGCAATCAGCCCCAGCATTTT. It encodes CASIISNGNQPQHF.

This chain's CDR3 is CASSLERGYGYTF. CDR3 sequence (DNA): TGTGCCAGCAGCTTAGAGCGTGGCTATGGCTACACCTTC. The chain couples TRBV7-2 to TRBJ1-2; D is ambiguous. CDR1 and CDR2 (germline): SGHTA, FQGNSA. V was trimmed by 1 base and J by 4 bases, leaving 7 bases between them. CDR3 length equals 13 residues.

Remarks on this clonotype: A read error is possible here, since a much larger clone lies one base away. The chain has TRBV4-2 and TRBJ2-7, with D possibly TRBD1 on 7 matching bases. The V gene's germline CDR1 is LGHNA and CDR2 YNFKEQ. Trimming removed 3 bases at V and 5 bases at J, with 14 bases between. The CDR3 contains 14 residues. The CDR3 here is CASSQAGQSDEQYF. The DNA of the CDR3 is TGTGCCAGCAGCCAGGCGGGACAGTCCGACGAGCAGTACTTC.

V usage is TRBV5-1 and J usage is TRBJ2-7; D gene unclear. Germline V CDR1 and CDR2: SGHRS, YFSETQ. Between the trimmed V and J ends, which lost 4 bases and 0 bases, there was a span of 20 bases. This CDR3 region has 17 residues. The CDR3 loop is CASSQNSGDLTSYEQYF. CDR3 in DNA: TGCGCCAGCAGCCAGAACTCGGGCGACCTGACCTCCTACGAGCAGTACTTC.

This clonotype occurred a few times. V and J are TRBV3-1 and TRBJ2-5, with 12 bases lining up with TRBD2. Germline assignment: CDR1 LGHDT and CDR2 YNNKEL (reference sequence). This CDR3 is built from 16 residues. The V gene end was trimmed by 7 bases and the J gene end by 4 bases; junction bases not matched to a gene: 10. The CDR3 here is CASTTSGSEVRETQYF. In nucleotides, the CDR3 is TGTGCCAGCACGACTAGCGGGAGTGAAGTCAGAGAGACCCAGTACTTC.

About this clonotype: Just one base apart from a much larger clone, this may be a read error. The chain joins TRBV6-2 or TRBV6-3 to TRBJ2-1; 11 bases map to TRBD2. The CDR3 loop spans 15 amino acids. CDR1 and CDR2 (germline): MNHEY, SVGEGT. The V gene end was trimmed by 5 bases and the J gene end by 4 bases; junction bases not matched to a gene: 4. Here the CDR3 DNA reads TGTGCCAGCAGTACCGGGACTAGCGGTTACAATGAGCAGTTCTTC. It encodes CASSTGTSGYNEQFF.

This chain uses TRBV12-5 with TRBJ2-7; D is undetermined. Trimming left V 2 bases short and J 2 bases short, with 16 bases between. The germline V gene encodes CDR1 LGHNT and CDR2 FRNRAP. This CDR3 contains 16 residues. CDR3 loop: CASGLPKVVRTYEQYF. The DNA for the CDR3 is TGTGCTAGTGGTTTGCCCAAAGTTGTGCGAACCTACGAGCAGTACTTC.

This clonotype was seen a few times. The V call is TRBV9, the J call TRBJ2-7; D gene ambiguous. V dropped 3 bases and J dropped 1 base, with 11 bases sitting between them. Per the germline V gene, CDR1 is SGDLS and CDR2 is YYNGEE. CDR3 length equals 14 residues. CDR3 nucleotide sequence: TGTGCCAGCAGCGGCCAGATCAATTCCTACGAGCAGTACTTC. As protein: CASSGQINSYEQYF.

V and J are TRBV5-1 and TRBJ2-7; D is tentatively TRBD1 or TRBD2 (5 bases each). The length of the CDR3 is 13 residues. Trimming shortened V by 7 bases and J by 6 bases, and 17 bases separated the two germline ends. Germline V gene lookup returns CDR1 SGHRS and CDR2 YFSETQ. CDR3 sequence: CASGSRDVPEQYF. The DNA of the CDR3 is TGCGCCAGCGGAAGCAGGGACGTGCCCGAGCAGTACTTC.

This rearrangement joins TRBV7-8 to TRBJ2-1; the D is unclear. The CDR3 covers 12 residues. Germline-derived CDR1 and CDR2 are SGHVS and FQNEAQ. The V end was cut by 6 bases, the J end by 11 bases, with 14 bases between. The CDR3 coding sequence is TGTGCCAGCAGTCTACGGCCCACACAGCAGTTCTTC. It is translated as CASSLRPTQQFF.

This chain joins TRBV12-3 or TRBV12-4 and TRBJ2-6, with 7 bases matching TRBD2. The CDR3 length is 15 residues. J lost 0 bases, V lost 6 bases, and 2 bases had no gene match. The CDR3: CASRGRASGANVLTF. For the CDR3, the DNA is TGTGCCAGCAGGGGGAGGGCCTCTGGGGCCAACGTCCTGACTTTC.

The chain couples TRBV6-5 to TRBJ2-5; unclear D gene. TRBJ2-7 matches the DNA end more closely, so the J call is doubtful. Germline V gene data show CDR1 as MNHEY and CDR2 as SVGAGI. The CDR3 spans 13 residues. The CDR3 reads CASSDALGYEQYF. CDR3 DNA: TGTGCCAGCAGTGACGCTTTAGGCTACGAGCAGTACTTC.

V and J are TRBV29-1 and TRBJ2-3; 10 positions agree with TRBD2. Trimming took 2 bases from V and 2 from J; bases not matched to a gene: 1. This CDR3 is built from 14 residues. Germline CDR1 is SQVTM and CDR2 is ANQGSEA. Written as DNA, the CDR3 is TGCAGCGTTGAAACTAGCGGGAACACAGATACGCAGTATTTT. Encoded protein: CSVETSGNTDTQYF.

This rearrangement joins TRBV2 to TRBJ2-7, with D uncertain. V was shortened by 7 bases and J by 0 bases, with 4 bases between the two germline ends. This CDR3 spans 11 amino acids. The V gene's germline CDR1 is SNHLY and CDR2 FYNNEI. The CDR3 bases are TGTGCCAGCAAGAGCTCCTACGAGCAGTACTTC. Its translation: CASKSSYEQYF.

This clonotype was seen only a few times. The rearrangement uses TRBV7-2 and TRBJ2-7; D gene uncertain. This CDR3 is built from 12 residues. Looked up from germline, CDR1 is SGHTA and CDR2 is FQGNSA. Trimming took 1 base from V and 5 from J, leaving 6 bases between them. The chain's CDR3 is CASSLVPNEQYF. The DNA for the CDR3 is TGTGCCAGCAGCTTAGTCCCCAACGAGCAGTACTTC.

This clonotype was found many times. The chain recombines TRBV7-2 with TRBJ2-7, with unresolved D. CDR3 size: 13 residues. Trimming took off 7 bases at V and 0 bases at J, with 10 bases between the two ends. The germline V gene encodes CDR1 SGHTA and CDR2 FQGNSA. The CDR3 DNA sequence: TGTGCCAGCACAGCGCGGCGCTCCTACGAGCAGTACTTC. Its translation: CASTARRSYEQYF.

CDR3 region: CASSLRRQGIRVAQYF. The CDR3 coding sequence is TGTGCCAGCAGTTTACGCCGACAGGGTATTAGGGTGGCCCAGTACTTC. The V and J genes are TRBV12-3 or TRBV12-4 and TRBJ2-7; the match to TRBD1 covers 7 bases. CDR3 length: 16 residues. V was clipped by 2 bases and J by 10 bases; unmatched bases: 17.

The V gene is TRBV10-3, the J gene TRBJ2-5; 9 bases line up with TRBD2. The end of the DNA is better explained by TRBJ2-7, so the J call may be wrong. CDR1 ENHRY and CDR2 SYGVKD come from the germline V gene. CDR3 length: 14 residues. CDR3 residues: CAIRSSGSLDEQYF. CDR3 nucleotide sequence: TGTGCCATCAGGAGTAGCGGGAGTCTCGACGAGCAGTACTTC.

This clonotype appeared a few times. The gene calls are TRBV7-2 and TRBJ2-1; D is uncertain. The CDR3 is 12 residues long. Germline V lookup: CDR1 SGHTA, CDR2 FQGNSA. V lost 4 bases to trimming and J lost 7 bases, with 8 bases between them. CDR3 in DNA: TGTGCCAGCAGCTCCTCGCCGAATGAGCAGTTCTTC. This translates into CASSSSPNEQFF.

The gene calls are TRBV7-6 and TRBJ2-1; 9 bases are shared with TRBD2. CDR3 length: 15 residues. Germline V gene data show CDR1 as SGHVS and CDR2 as FNYEAQ. Trimming cost V 5 bases and J 0 bases; bases outside gene matches: 2. CDR3 sequence reads: CASSGGGDSYNEQFF. The CDR3 DNA is TGTGCCAGCAGCGGCGGGGGGGACTCCTACAATGAGCAGTTCTTC.

J is TRBJ2-1 and V is TRBV12-3 or TRBV12-4; the match to TRBD1 covers 8 bases. V shed 3 bases and J 3 bases; nucleotides not matched to a gene: 4. This CDR3 has 15 amino acids. The CDR3: CASSFGTGVYNEQFF. CDR3 in DNA: TGTGCCAGCAGTTTTGGGACAGGCGTCTACAATGAGCAGTTCTTC.

This chain joins TRBV7-2 and TRBJ2-3; D ambiguous. Germline V gene lookup returns CDR1 SGHTA and CDR2 FQGNSA. V dropped 7 bases and J dropped 4 bases, with 21 bases sitting between them. This CDR3 has 16 amino acids. In DNA form, the CDR3 reads TGTGCCAGCACCTTGGCCCGAACCCAGGTGGCAGATACGCAGTATTTT. Translating gives CASTLARTQVADTQYF.

The rearrangement joins TRBV11-2 to TRBJ2-3, with D tentatively TRBD2 (7 bases). Trimming removed 5 bases from V and 5 bases from J, with 17 bases in between. CDR3 length equals 15 residues. Germline V gene sequence: CDR1 SGHAT, CDR2 FQNNGV. CDR3 amino acids: CASSPGAGVGDTQYF. CDR3 in DNA: TGTGCCAGCAGCCCAGGGGCGGGAGTAGGAGATACGCAGTATTTT.